The next 10 T cell receptor beta chains were all read from a single sample in a study of OX40 agonist ivuxolimab in advanced cancers. Library generation was performed with the immunoSEQ multiplex PCR assay. Sourced from immuneACCESS, this table was stored by TCRdb with only in-frame sequences that have V and J called. A share of the clones is absent; for the studies checked, an unresolved V gene accounts for under half, and the remainder has no known explanation. Counted in this sample were more than 45,000 clones; around nine tenths of them appeared once. The ten largest account for roughly 7.8% of the sample. The sample was CD4+ or CD8+ T cells sorted from blood, taken in a trial of the OX40 agonist ivuxolimab. Every receptor here comes from an adult with an advanced solid tumor such as melanoma, head and neck, liver or kidney cancer.

The genes are TRBV10-1 and TRBJ1-3, with D possibly TRBD1 on 5 matching bases. The CDR3 runs to 15 residues. Germline values: CDR1 WNHNN, CDR2 SYGVQD (reference sequence). Trimming removed 2 bases from V and 2 bases from J, with 10 bases in between. The chain's CDR3 is CASSEGQAPGNTIYF. As DNA, the CDR3 is TGCGCCAGCAGTGAGGGACAAGCCCCTGGAAACACCATATATTTT.

The chain links TRBV6-1 to TRBJ1-1; 7 bases are a match to TRBD1. Germline V gene data show CDR1 as MNHNS and CDR2 as SASEGT. The CDR3 length is 14 residues. Trimming removed 7 bases from V and 1 base from J; junction bases left unmatched: 6. The CDR3 DNA reads as TGTGCCAGCACGCGGGACAGTTGGAACACTGAAGCTTTCTTT. Protein product: CASTRDSWNTEAFF.

The J gene is TRBJ1-1, the V gene TRBV28; possible D gene TRBD1, 5 bases. This CDR3 is built from 15 residues. Germline loops: CDR1 MDHEN, CDR2 SYDVKM. V lost 5 bases to trimming and J lost 3 bases, with 16 bases between them. CDR3 bases: TGTGCCAGCAGTCCAGGGACCGCGGGGGACACTGAAGCTTTCTTT. This translates into CASSPGTAGDTEAFF.

This rearrangement joins TRBV7-9 to TRBJ1-2; D might be TRBD1 (5 bases). The V end was cut by 0 bases, the J end by 8 bases, with 10 bases between. Germline loops: CDR1 SEHNR, CDR2 FQNEAQ (reference sequence). The CDR3 spans 13 residues. The CDR3 loop is CASSLAQGQGYTF. CDR3 nucleotide sequence: TGTGCCAGCAGCTTAGCGCAGGGCCAGGGCTACACCTTC.

The chain joins TRBV7-9 to TRBJ2-7, with D unclear. The V gene's germline CDR1 is SEHNR and CDR2 FQNEAQ (reference sequence). This CDR3 contains 12 residues. Trimming removed 1 base at V and 5 bases at J, with 6 bases between. CDR3 amino acids: CASSLGDHEQYF. CDR3 bases: TGTGCCAGCAGCTTAGGAGACCACGAGCAGTACTTC.

In its sample, this clone was seen once. The chain links TRBV28 to TRBJ1-5; D uncertain. CDR1 and CDR2 from the germline V gene are MDHEN and SYDVKM. The CDR3 sequence is 13 residues long. Deletions cut 5 bases from V and 6 bases from J, with 11 bases between. CDR3 sequence: CASSAIGFQPQHF. Written as DNA, the CDR3 is TGTGCCAGCAGTGCTATAGGGTTTCAGCCCCAGCATTTT.

This sequence joins TRBV21-1 and TRBJ2-1; the table's D call TRBD2 went unverified against the DNA. TRBV21-1 is deemed a pseudogene. This CDR3 has 14 residues. The CDR3 region has the DNA TGTGCCAGCAGGAACGGACTAGTTAGCGATGAGCAGTTCTTC. Encoded protein: CASRNGLVSDEQFF.

The rearrangement uses TRBV7-5 and TRBJ2-6; the table's D gene call, TRBD1, was not cross checked with the DNA. TRBV7-5 is an annotated pseudogene. The CDR3 loop spans 13 amino acids. The CDR3 region is CASRQSRANVLTF. The CDR3 coding sequence is TGTGCCAGTAGACAAAGTCGGGCCAACGTCCTGACTTTC.

The gene calls are TRBV7-9 and TRBJ2-7; D might be TRBD1 or TRBD2, each matching 5 bases. The length of the CDR3 is 14 residues. The germline CDR1 and CDR2 sequences are SEHNR and FQNEAQ (reference sequence). The V end was cut by 1 base, the J end by 7 bases, with 14 bases between. The CDR3 sequence is CASSLGAHWGEQYF. For the CDR3, the DNA is TGTGCCAGCAGCTTAGGGGCCCATTGGGGGGAGCAGTACTTC.

The V gene is TRBV7-9, the J gene TRBJ2-7, with 8 bases that match TRBD2. This CDR3 is built from 14 residues. J lost 0 bases, V lost 5 bases, and 3 bases had no gene match. Germline CDR1 and CDR2: SEHNR and FQNEAQ (reference sequence). CDR3 protein: CASSQTSGSYEQYF. The CDR3 nucleotides are TGTGCCAGCAGCCAAACTAGCGGCTCCTACGAGCAGTACTTC.